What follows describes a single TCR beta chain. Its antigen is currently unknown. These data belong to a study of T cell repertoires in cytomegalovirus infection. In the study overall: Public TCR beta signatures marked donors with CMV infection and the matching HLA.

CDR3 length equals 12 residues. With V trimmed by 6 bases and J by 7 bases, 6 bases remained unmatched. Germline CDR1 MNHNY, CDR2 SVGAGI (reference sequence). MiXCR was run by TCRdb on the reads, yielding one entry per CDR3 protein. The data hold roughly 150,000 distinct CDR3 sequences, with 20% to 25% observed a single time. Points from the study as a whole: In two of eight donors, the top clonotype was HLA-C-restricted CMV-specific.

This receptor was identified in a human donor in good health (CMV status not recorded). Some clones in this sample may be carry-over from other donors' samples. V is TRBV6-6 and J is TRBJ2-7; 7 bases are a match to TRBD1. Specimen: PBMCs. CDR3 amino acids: CASRRTGEEQYF. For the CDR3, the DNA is TGTGCCAGCAGACGGACAGGAGAAGAGCAGTACTTC.